This T cell receptor beta chain was recorded in a study of CD8+CD57+ T cells in acquired aplastic anemia. Study-wide background: Sorted CD4+ plus CD8+ cells gave DNA averaging about 3.2 ug.

Previously, flow cytometry had revealed CD8+CD57+ cell expansion in the patients chosen for sequencing. No patient had been given any therapy when blood was sampled. This clonotype has only one observation. Its matching antigen is unknown. Using genomic DNA as the template, TCR beta VDJ and CDR3 profiling was carried out. MiXCR, run by TCRdb on the reads, gives a single entry per CDR3 protein. In the table there are about 190,000 distinct CDR3 sequences, around 47% of which are singletons. Germline loops: CDR1 KGHDR, CDR2 SFDVKD. CDR3 length equals 17 residues. With V trimmed by 4 bases and J by 4 bases, 7 bases remained unmatched. Study findings and constraints: The number of CD8+ CDR3 sequences shared by patients and controls was 25 to 35.

Sequenced input: sorted CD4+, CD8+, or CD8+CD57+ T cells (not recorded which) from PBMCs. The clonotype was recovered from a human donor with aplastic anemia. V and J are TRBV24-1 and TRBJ2-5, with TRBD2 matching 14 bases. CDR3 sequence: CATSETGTSGSSETQYF. Here the CDR3 DNA reads TGTGCCACCAGTGAAACCGGGACTAGCGGGAGTTCAGAGACCCAGTACTTC.